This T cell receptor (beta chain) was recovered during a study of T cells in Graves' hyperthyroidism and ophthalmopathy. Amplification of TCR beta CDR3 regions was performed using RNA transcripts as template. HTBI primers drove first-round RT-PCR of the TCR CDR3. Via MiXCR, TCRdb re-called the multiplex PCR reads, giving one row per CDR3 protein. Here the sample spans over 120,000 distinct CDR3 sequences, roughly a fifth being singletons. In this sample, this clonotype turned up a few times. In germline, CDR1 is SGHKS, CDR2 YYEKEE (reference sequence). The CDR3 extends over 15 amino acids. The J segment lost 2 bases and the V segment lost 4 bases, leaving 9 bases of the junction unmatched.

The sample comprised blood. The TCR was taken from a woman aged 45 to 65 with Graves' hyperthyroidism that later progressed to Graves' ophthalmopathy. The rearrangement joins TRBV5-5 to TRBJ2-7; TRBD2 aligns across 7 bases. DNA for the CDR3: TGTGCCAGCAGCCAACGCGGGGGAGCGGCCTACGAGCAGTACTTC. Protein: CASSQRGGAAYEQYF.